This T cell receptor beta chain was found in a study of cytomegalovirus exposure and HLA in healthy donors. Study summary: The early release's HLA-typed donors yielded approximately 85 million unique TCRs. Study-wide findings and caveats: A previous analysis found most TCR beta V segments productive roughly 90% or roughly 30% of the time. At a 0.05 false discovery rate, a later analysis found approximately 17,000 TCR beta sequences to be associated with HLA alleles. In a later analysis, CMV-associated beta chains were mostly HLA-associated, it appeared.

A word on this clone: The antigen remains undetermined.

The study ran its PCR with 60 Vbeta and 13 Jbeta primers. Sequencing used immunoSEQ multiplex PCR; TCRdb keeps in-frame clones, though not all of them. The sample has 110,000 to 150,000 clones; about 74% are singletons. With 1 base clipped from V and 4 bases from J, the junction kept 7 bases outside the gene matches. CDR1 is KGHSH and CDR2 is LQKENI in the germline V gene. The CDR3 totals 16 residues. This clonotype was sampled from a man younger than 30 in good health and CMV-seropositive. Sample: PBMCs. This chain links TRBV18 with TRBJ1-2; the match to TRBD1 covers 9 bases. The CDR3 DNA is TGTGCCAGCTCACCACGCGGACAGGGGTCAGGCTATGGCTACACCTTC. Protein sequence: CASSPRGQGSGYGYTF.